This T cell receptor beta chain comes out of a study of T cell changes during pregnancy in multiple sclerosis (dated by TCRdb to between 2018 and 2020). General notes on the study: The study examined how the T cell repertoire changed over the course of pregnancy in women with multiple sclerosis.

Remarks on this clone: Its antigen is still unknown. No base-level quality is on record; no much larger clone is a single base apart.

Unmatched junction bases come to 7, with V trimmed by 2 bases and J by 7 bases. The cysteine opens and the phenylalanine closes a CDR3 of 15 amino acids. The CDR3 DNA has 45 bases and is translated from base 1. Per the germline V gene, SGHRS is the CDR1 and YFSETQ is the CDR2. Receptors were amplified or captured by the immunoSEQ multiplex PCR assay. Not all clones reach the TCRdb copy of this immuneACCESS table, which keeps in-frame sequences only. Checked studies attribute under half of the gap to unresolved V genes and leave the rest unexplained. The sample table shows under 20,000 clones, and about four fifths are seen once. More than 8.5% of the sample lies in the top ten.

Recombination joined TRBV5-1 with TRBJ1-4, with 8 bases matching TRBD1. The sequences come from CD8+ T cells from peripheral blood mononuclear cells, collected in the second trimester of pregnancy. The TCR originated in a female donor in good health, enrolled as a control in a pregnancy study. The CDR3 region reads CASSFAATGVEKLFF. The nucleotide sequence reads as follows: TGCGCCAGCAGCTTTGCCGCGACAGGGGTTGAAAAACTGTTTTTT.